Reported below is one TCR beta chain. This specimen belongs to a study of human T cells and chemical hapten exposure. For the study at large: Diphenylcyclopropenone was administered weekly to the scalp of patients throughout the roughly 25-week study. Variability of per-sample TCR yields stemmed mainly from small differences in pooled library volume. Patch testing was performed with 0.01% DPC on the upper back, with reading at 6 days.

TCRdb fed the RACE reads into MiXCR, producing one record per CDR3 protein. Among 150,000 to 200,000 distinct CDR3 sequences, around 25% were seen once, and the ten largest hold roughly 2.3%. The time point is: patch test 3, about 24 weeks after DPC sensitization. Specified treatment: therapeutic diphenylcyclopropenone sensitization with weekly scalp DPC. Prior to each patch test being applied, blood was drawn. The sequence derives from a woman in her 40s with alopecia areata. Some clones in this sample may be carry-over from other donors' samples. Here the sequenced sample was whole blood, taken in connection with sensitization to the hapten diphenylcyclopropenone (DPC).

In DNA, the CDR3 is TGTGCCATCAGAGCCGACGGCGGGAGCTCCTACAATGAGCAGTTCTTC. As protein: CAIRADGGSSYNEQFF. The chain uses TRBV10-3 and TRBJ2-1, with 7 bases that match TRBD2. Trimming cost V 6 bases and J 0 bases; bases outside gene matches: 8. CDR3 size: 16 residues. CDR1 is ENHRY, CDR2 SYGVKD, per germline.